This T cell receptor (beta chain) is from a study of shared clonotypes between healthy human individuals. The study, taken as a whole, reports: It was expected that sequencing depth would affect clonotype sharing among donors.

Using immunoSEQ multiplex PCR, the repertoire was profiled, and TCRdb retains in-frame clones only, with some absent. The sample includes 300,000 or so clones, less than 85% of them seen just once. The V gene lost 0 bases and the J gene lost 5 bases, with 16 bases spanning the gap. This CDR3 is 16 amino acids long. From germline, CDR1 is MNHEY and CDR2 SVGAGI. As to this clone: The antigen remains undetermined.

Naive CD45RA+ and memory CD45RA-negative subsets were split from CD4+ cells. This sequence originates from a man in his thirties or forties in good health. Sequencing input: memory CD4+ T cells sorted from blood. The subset denotes: CD45RA-negative fraction. The J gene is TRBJ2-5, the V gene TRBV6-5; TRBD1 might be the D (7 bases). Here the CDR3 reads CASSYSPAAGGETQYF. In DNA, the CDR3 is TGTGCCAGCAGTTACTCGCCTGCGGCAGGGGGGGAGACCCAGTACTTC.